This TCR gamma chain was documented in a study of gamma delta lymphoproliferative disorders and STAT genes. About the study: Delta libraries were made per EuroClonality-NGS working group procedure. General study points: In whole-repertoire clustering, gamma separated patients from controls, unlike delta.

Germline CDR1 is VINAFY and CDR2 is YDVSNSKD. This CDR3 has 12 amino acids. The J segment lost 7 bases and the V segment lost 0 bases, leaving 3 bases of the junction unmatched. This clone came up a few times. What it binds is not known. Possible read error: a much larger clone is one base away. TCRdb fed the multiplex PCR reads to CATT. There are 2,000 to 3,000 gamma-chain clones in the sample; about 12% occur only once, and 80% to 90% lies in the top ten. PBMCs from patients and controls supplied the genomic DNA for sequencing. Sequenced patients: median age approximately 68 years, about 5 males and about six females.

The TCR sequence derives from a human donor with gamma-delta T-cell large granular lymphocyte leukemia. The chain recombines TRGV5 with TRGJ1 or TRGJ2. The J gene, missing from TCRdb, was assigned here through DNA to germline matching. Sequenced material: blood. Here the CDR3 reads CATWDRHYKKLF. The CDR3 DNA sequence: TGTGCCACCTGGGACAGGCACTATAAGAAACTCTTT.